The entry below describes one T cell receptor beta chain. Its specificity is unknown. This sample is part of a study of vaccination and CD4 T cells after COVID-19. The length of the CDR3 is 12 residues. Trimming shortened V by 1 base and J by 7 bases, and 8 bases separated the two germline ends. Germline V gene sequence: CDR1 SEHNR, CDR2 FQNEAQ (reference sequence). Time point: late sampling 161 to 241 days after vaccination in three convalescent patients. Treatment indicated: 10-day PBMC culture with coronavirus spike peptide pools or control peptides (ViraFEST assay). TCR sequencing followed the expansion of antigen-specific T cells with peptide pools in ViraFEST. IL-2 at around 10 IU/ml and peptide pools at approximately 9.6 ug/ml were added to PBMCs cultured at a few million per well. The study sequenced cultured CD4+ T cell DNA using the Oncomine TCR Beta short-read assay. TCRdb itself ran the PCR reads through MiXCR, one entry per CDR3 protein. The repertoire holds 20,000 to 25,000 distinct CDR3 sequences, with around 46% as singletons.

This receptor was taken from a human donor who had recovered from COVID-19. The sequencing here drew on CD4+ T cells from blood, cultured in vitro, taken about 7 months after SARS-CoV-2 vaccination. V usage is TRBV7-9 and J usage is TRBJ2-7; no firm D call. In DNA, the CDR3 is TGTGCCAGCAGCTTAGGGGCGGAAGAGCAGTACTTC. This gives the protein CASSLGAEEQYF.